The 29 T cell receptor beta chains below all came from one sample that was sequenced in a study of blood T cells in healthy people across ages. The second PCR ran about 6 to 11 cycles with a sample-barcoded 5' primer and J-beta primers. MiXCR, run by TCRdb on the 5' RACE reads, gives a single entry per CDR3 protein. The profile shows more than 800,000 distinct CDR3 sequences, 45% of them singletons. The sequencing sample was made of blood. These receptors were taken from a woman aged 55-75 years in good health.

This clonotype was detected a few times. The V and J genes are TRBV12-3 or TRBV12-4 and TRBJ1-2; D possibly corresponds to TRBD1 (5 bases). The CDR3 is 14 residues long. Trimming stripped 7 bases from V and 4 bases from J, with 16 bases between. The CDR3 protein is CASTPHLGVYGYTF. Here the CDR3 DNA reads TGTGCCAGCACCCCCCACCTGGGGGTCTATGGCTACACCTTC.

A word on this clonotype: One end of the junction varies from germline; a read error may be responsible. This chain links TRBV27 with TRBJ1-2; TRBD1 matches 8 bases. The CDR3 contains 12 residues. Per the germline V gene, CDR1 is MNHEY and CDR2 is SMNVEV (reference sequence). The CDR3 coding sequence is TGTGCCAGCAGTGCCACAGGGGGTGGCTGCACCTTC. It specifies CASSATGGGCTF.

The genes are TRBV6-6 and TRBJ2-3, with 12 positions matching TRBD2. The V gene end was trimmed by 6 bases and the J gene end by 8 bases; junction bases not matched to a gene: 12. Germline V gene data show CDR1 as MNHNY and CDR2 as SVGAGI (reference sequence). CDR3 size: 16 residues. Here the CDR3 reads CASSTRLAGVGGTQYF. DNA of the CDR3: TGTGCCAGCAGCACCCGACTAGCGGGAGTTGGAGGTACGCAGTATTTT.

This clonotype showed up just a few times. Here the CDR3 DNA reads TGCGCCACCGGGACAGCAGCTAACTATGGCTACACCTTC. Its protein is CATGTAANYGYTF. The chain recombines TRBV10-2 with TRBJ1-2, with TRBD1 matching 7 bases. J lost 0 bases, V lost 10 bases, and 5 bases had no gene match. The CDR3 sequence is 13 residues long. Per germline, CDR1 WSHSY and CDR2 SAAADI.

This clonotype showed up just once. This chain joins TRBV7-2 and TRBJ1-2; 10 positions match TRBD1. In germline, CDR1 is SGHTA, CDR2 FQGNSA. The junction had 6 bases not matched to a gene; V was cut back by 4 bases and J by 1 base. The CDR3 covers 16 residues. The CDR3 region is CASSWEGTGVNYGYTF. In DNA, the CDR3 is TGTGCCAGCAGCTGGGAGGGGACAGGGGTTAACTATGGCTACACCTTC.

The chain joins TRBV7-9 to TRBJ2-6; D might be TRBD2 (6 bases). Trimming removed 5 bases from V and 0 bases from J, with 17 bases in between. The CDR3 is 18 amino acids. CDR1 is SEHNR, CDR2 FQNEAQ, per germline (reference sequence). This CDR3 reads CASSPWRDPSSGANVLTF. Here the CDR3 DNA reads TGTGCCAGCAGCCCGTGGCGGGACCCCTCCTCTGGGGCCAACGTCCTGACTTTC.

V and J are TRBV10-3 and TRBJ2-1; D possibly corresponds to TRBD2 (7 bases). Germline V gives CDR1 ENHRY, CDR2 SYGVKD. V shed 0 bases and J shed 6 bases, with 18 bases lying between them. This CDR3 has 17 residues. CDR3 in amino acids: CAISESRTAGGRNEQFF. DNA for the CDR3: TGTGCCATCAGTGAGTCCCGGACAGCCGGGGGGCGCAATGAGCAGTTCTTC.

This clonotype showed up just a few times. The CDR3 bases are TGTGCCAGCAGCTTAAAGGGGGACCAATACGAGCAGTACTTC. It is translated as CASSLKGDQYEQYF. The chain combines TRBV7-9 with TRBJ2-7; weak D call: TRBD1 (6 bases). CDR1 and CDR2 (germline): SEHNR, FQNEAQ (reference sequence). V was shortened by 2 bases and J by 4 bases, with 12 bases between the two germline ends. This CDR3 has 14 amino acids.

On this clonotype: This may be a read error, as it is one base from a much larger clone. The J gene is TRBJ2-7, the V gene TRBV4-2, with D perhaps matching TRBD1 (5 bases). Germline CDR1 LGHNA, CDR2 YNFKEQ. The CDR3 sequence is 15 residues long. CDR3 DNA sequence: TGTGCCATCAGCCAAGAACGTGACAGCCACTACGAGCAGTACTTC. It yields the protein CAISQERDSHYEQYF.

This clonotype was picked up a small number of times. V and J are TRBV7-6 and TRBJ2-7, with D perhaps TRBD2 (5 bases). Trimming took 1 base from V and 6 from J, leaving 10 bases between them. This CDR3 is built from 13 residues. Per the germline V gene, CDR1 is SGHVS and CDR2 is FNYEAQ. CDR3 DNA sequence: TGTGCCAGCAGCTTAGGACCTAGCACCGAGCAGTACTTC. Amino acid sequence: CASSLGPSTEQYF.

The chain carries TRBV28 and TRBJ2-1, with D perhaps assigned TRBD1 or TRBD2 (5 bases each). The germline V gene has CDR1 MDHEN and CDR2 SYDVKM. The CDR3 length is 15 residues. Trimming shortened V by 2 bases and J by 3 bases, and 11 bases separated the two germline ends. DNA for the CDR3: TGTGCCAGCAGTTTAGGGGCTAGCTACTACAATGAGCAGTTCTTC. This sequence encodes CASSLGASYYNEQFF.

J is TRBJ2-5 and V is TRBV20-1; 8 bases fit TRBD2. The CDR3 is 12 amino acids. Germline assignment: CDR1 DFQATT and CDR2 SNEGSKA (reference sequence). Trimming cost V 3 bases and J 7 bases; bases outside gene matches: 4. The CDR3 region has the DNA TGCAGTGCTAGGGGACTAGATGGGACCCAGTACTTC. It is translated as CSARGLDGTQYF.

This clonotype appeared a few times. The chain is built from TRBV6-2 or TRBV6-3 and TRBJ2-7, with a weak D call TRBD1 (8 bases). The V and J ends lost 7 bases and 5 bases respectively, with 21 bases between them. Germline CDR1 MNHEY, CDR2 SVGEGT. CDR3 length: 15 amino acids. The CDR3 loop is CASTHLGQGGDEQYF. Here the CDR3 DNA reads TGTGCCAGCACCCACCTCGGACAGGGAGGGGACGAGCAGTACTTC.

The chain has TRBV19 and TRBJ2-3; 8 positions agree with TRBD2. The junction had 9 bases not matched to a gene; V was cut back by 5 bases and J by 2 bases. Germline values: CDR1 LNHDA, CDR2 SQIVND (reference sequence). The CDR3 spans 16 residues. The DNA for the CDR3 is TGTGCCAGTAGTTTCGGAGCGGGAGCCACCACAGATACGCAGTATTTT. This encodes CASSFGAGATTDTQYF.

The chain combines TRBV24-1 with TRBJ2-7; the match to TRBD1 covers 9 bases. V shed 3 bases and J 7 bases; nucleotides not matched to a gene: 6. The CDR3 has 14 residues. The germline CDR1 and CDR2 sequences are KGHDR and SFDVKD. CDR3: CATSDPDRGNEQYF. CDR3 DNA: TGTGCCACCAGTGATCCGGACAGGGGCAATGAGCAGTACTTC.

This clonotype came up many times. The CDR3 DNA follows: TGTGCCAGCAGCCCCAGTGCTAGCGGGCTGGCGGCCCAGTACTTC. Amino acids: CASSPSASGLAAQYF. V gene TRBV6-5 combines with J gene TRBJ2-5; 8 bases map to TRBD2. The CDR3 has 15 residues. Looked up from germline, CDR1 is MNHEY and CDR2 is SVGAGI. V shed 6 bases, J shed 9 bases, and the junction held 15 bases outside the gene matches.

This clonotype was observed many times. The chain's CDR3 is CASTQRAIGETQYF. Here the CDR3 DNA reads TGTGCCAGCACCCAAAGGGCGATAGGGGAGACCCAGTACTTC. The rearrangement uses TRBV12-3 or TRBV12-4 and TRBJ2-5; no clear D. This CDR3 is 14 amino acids long. Trimming removed 7 bases from V and 5 bases from J, with 17 bases in between.

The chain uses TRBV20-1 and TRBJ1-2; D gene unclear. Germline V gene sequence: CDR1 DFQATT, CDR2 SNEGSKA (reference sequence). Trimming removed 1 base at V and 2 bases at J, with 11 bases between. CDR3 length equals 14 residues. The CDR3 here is CSARVLGTNYGYTF. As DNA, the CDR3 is TGCAGTGCTAGAGTTCTGGGAACGAACTATGGCTACACCTTC.

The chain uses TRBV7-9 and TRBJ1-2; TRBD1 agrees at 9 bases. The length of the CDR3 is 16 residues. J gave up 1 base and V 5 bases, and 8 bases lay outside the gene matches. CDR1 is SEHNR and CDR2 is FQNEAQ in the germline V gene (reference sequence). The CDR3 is CASSPSDRGGNYGYTF. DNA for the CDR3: TGTGCCAGCAGCCCCTCGGACAGGGGAGGTAACTATGGCTACACCTTC. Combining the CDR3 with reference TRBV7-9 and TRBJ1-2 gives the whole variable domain DTGVSQNPRHKITKRGQNVTFRCDPISEHNRLYWYRQTLGQGPEFLTYFQNEAQLEKSRLLSDRFSAERPKGSFSTLEIQRTEQGDSAMYLCASSPSDRGGNYGYTFGSGTRLTVV.

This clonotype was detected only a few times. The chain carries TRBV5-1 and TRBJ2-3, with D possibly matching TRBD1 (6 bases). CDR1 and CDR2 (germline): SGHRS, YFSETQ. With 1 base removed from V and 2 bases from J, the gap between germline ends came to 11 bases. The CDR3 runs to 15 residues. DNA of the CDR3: TGCGCCAGCAGCTTGACAGGGTCGTTCACAGATACGCAGTATTTT. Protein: CASSLTGSFTDTQYF.

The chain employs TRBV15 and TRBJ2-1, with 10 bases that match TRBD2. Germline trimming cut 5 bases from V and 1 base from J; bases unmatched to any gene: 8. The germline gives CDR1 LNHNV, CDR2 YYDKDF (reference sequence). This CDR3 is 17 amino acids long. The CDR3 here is CATSSPGLAPSYNEQFF. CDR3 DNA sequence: TGTGCCACCAGCTCACCGGGACTAGCGCCTTCCTACAATGAGCAGTTCTTC.

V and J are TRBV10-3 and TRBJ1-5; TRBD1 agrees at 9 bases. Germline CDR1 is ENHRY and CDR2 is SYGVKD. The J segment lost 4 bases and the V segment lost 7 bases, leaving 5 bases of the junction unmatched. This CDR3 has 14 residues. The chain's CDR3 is CAIKETGGNQPQHF. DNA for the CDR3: TGTGCCATCAAGGAGACAGGGGGGAATCAGCCCCAGCATTTT.

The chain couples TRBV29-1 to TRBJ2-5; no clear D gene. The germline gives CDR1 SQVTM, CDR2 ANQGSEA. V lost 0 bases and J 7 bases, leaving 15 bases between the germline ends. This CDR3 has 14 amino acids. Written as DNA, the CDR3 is TGCAGCGTTGAAGATGGCAGGACCAGTGGGACCCAGTACTTC. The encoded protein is CSVEDGRTSGTQYF. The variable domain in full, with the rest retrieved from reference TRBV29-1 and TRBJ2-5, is SAVISQKPSRDICQRGTSLTIQCQVDSQVTMMFWYRQQPGQSLTLIATANQGSEATYESGFVIDKFPISRPNLTFSTLTVSNMSPEDSSIYLCSVEDGRTSGTQYFGPGTRLLVL.

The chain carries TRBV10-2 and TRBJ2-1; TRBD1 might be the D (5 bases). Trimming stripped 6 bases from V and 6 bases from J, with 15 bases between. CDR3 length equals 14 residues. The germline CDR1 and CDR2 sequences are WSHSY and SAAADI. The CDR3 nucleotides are TGCGCCAGCAGCAGGGCGGAGCGTCTCAATGAGCAGTTCTTC. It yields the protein CASSRAERLNEQFF.

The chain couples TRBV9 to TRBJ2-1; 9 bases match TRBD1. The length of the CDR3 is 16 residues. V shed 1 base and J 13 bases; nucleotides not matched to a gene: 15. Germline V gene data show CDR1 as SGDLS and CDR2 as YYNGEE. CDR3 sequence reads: CASSVRDRDHQETQFF. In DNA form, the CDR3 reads TGTGCCAGCAGCGTAAGGGACAGGGATCACCAAGAGACCCAGTTCTTC.

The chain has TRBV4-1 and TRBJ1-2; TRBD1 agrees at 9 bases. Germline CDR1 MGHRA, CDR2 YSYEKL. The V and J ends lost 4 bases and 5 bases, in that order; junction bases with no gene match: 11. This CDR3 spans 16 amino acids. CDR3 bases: TGCGCCAGCAGCCCATCGGGACAGGGCACGGGATATGGCTACACCTTC. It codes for CASSPSGQGTGYGYTF.

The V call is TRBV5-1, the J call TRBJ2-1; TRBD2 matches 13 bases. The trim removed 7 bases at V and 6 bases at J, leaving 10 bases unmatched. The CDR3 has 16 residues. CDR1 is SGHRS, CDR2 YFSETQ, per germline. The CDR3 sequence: CASVSGTSGTFNEQFF. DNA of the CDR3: TGCGCCAGCGTATCCGGGACTAGCGGGACATTCAATGAGCAGTTCTTC.

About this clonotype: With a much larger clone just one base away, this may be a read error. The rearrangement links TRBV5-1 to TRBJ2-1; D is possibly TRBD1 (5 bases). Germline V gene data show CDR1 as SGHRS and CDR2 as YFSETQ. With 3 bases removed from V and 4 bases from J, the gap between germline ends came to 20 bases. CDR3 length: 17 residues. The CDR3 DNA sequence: TGCGCCAGCAGCTCCGGACCCAATTCCAGGGTGTACAATGAGCAGTTCTTC. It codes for CASSSGPNSRVYNEQFF.

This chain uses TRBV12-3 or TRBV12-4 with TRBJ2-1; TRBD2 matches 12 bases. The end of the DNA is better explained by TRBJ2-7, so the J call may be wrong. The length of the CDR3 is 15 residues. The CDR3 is CASRGLAGTYNEQYF. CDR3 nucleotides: TGTGCCAGCAGGGGACTAGCGGGTACCTACAATGAGCAGTACTTC.